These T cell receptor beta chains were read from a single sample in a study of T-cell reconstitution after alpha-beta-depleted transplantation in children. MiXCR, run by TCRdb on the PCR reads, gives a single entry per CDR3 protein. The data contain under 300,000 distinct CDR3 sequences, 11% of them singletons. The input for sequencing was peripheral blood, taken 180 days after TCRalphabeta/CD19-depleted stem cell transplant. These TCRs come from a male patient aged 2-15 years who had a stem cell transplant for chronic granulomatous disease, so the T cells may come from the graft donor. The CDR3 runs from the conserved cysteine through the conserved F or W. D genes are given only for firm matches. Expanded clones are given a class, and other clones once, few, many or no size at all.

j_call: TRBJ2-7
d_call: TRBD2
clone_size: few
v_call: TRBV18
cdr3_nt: TGTGCCAGCTCATCCACGGCTAGCGGGGACGAGCAGTACTTC
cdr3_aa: CASSSTASGDEQYF

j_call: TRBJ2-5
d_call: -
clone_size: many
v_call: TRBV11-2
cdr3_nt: TGTGCCAGCAGCTTAGGCGCGACCCCTGGTAGTGGCCAGTACTTC
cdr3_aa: CASSLGATPGSGQYF

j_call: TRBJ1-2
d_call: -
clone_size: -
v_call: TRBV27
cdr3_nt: TGTGCCAGCAGTCCCTTCGGGGGGCGTCAAACCTTC
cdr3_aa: CASSPFGGRQTF

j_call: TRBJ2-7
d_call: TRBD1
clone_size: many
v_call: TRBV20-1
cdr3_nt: TGCAGTGCTAGACCGTACAGGGTACTTACGGGACAGGAGAACGAGCAGTACTTC
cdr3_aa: CSARPYRVLTGQENEQYF

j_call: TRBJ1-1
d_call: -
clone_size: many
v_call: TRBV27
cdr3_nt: TGTGCCAGCAGTCTTGGTCTTCCGGTAGCTGAAGCTTTCTTT
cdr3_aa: CASSLGLPVAEAFF

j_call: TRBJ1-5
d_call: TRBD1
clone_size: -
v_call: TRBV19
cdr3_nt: TGTGCCAGTAGTGTCACCAGGGGACAGATCAATCAGCCCCAGCATTTT
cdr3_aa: CASSVTRGQINQPQHF

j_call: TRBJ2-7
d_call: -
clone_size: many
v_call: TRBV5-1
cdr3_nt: TGCGCCAGCAGCTTGAATAGGGGATACGAGCAGTACTTC
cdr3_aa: CASSLNRGYEQYF

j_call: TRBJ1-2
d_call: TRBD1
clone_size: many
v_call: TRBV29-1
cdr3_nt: TGCAGCGTCGAAGGACAGGGGGCCTATGGCTACACCTTC
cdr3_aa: CSVEGQGAYGYTF

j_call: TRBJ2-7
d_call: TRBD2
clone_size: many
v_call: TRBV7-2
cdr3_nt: TGTGCCAGCCTAGCGGGGGGTGTGTACTACGAGCAGTACTTC
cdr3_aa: CASLAGGVYYEQYF

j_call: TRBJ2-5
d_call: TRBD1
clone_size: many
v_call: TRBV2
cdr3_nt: TGTGCCAGCAGTCCCTCCCGGACAGGTCAACGGGAGACCCAGTACTTC
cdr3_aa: CASSPSRTGQRETQYF

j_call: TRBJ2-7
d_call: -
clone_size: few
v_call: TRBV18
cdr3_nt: TGTGCCAGCTCACCAGCGGGACAGCTATCCTACGAGCAGTACTTC
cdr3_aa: CASSPAGQLSYEQYF

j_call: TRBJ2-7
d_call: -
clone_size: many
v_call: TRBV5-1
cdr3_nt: TGCGCCAGCAGGGACCAGGGTAACGAGCAGTACTTC
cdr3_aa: CASRDQGNEQYF

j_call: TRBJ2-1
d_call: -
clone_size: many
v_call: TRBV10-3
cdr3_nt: TGTGCCATCAGTCCCACCGGGGTGGGGCCGAGCTCCTACAATGAGCAGTTCTTC
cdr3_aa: CAISPTGVGPSSYNEQFF

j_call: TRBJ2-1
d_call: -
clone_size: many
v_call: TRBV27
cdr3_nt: TGTGCCAGCAGTTTGCTAGGGCCCCACAATGAGCAGTTCTTC
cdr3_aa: CASSLLGPHNEQFF

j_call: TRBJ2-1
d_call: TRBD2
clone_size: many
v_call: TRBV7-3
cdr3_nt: TGTGCCAGCAGCCCCTCGGGACTAGCGGGTGGTGAGCAGTTCTTC
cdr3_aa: CASSPSGLAGGEQFF

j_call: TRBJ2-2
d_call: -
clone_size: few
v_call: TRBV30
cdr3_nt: TGTGCCTGGAGTCGGGGTCGGGGGCCCGCCGGGGAGCTGTTTTTT
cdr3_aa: CAWSRGRGPAGELFF

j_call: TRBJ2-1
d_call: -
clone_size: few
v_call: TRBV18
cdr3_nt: TGTGCCAGCTCACTCCTTGCCGAGGGTGGTGAGCAGTTCTTC
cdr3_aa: CASSLLAEGGEQFF

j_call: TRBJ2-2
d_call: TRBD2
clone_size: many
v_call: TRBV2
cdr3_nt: TGTGCCAGCAGCCCTAGCGGGAGCACCGGGGAGCTGTTTTTT
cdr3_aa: CASSPSGSTGELFF

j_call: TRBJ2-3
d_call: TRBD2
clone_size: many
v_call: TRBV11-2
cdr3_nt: TGTGCCAGCAGCTTAGGGGCCAGCGGGGGCGTAGCAGATACGCAGTATTTT
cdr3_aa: CASSLGASGGVADTQYF

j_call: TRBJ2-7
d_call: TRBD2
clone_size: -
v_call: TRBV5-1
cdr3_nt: TGCGCCAGCCGCTTAATCCTAGCGGGAAAGCCCTACGAGCAGTACTTC
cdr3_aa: CASRLILAGKPYEQYF

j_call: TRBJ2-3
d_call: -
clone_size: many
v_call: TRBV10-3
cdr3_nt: TGTGCCATCATAGGGTACACAGATACGCAGTATTTT
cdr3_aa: CAIIGYTDTQYF

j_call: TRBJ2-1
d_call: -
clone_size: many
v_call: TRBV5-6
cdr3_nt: TGTGCCAGCACCGGTCGTTGGCTGACCGTTGACAATGAGCAGTTCTTC
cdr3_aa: CASTGRWLTVDNEQFF

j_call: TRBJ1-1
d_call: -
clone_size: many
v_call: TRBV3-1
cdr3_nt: TGTGCCAGCAGCCAAGACGGTCTGAACACTGAAGCTTTCTTT
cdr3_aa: CASSQDGLNTEAFF